The 24 T cell receptor beta chains below were found in one sample sequenced in a study of cytomegalovirus exposure and HLA in healthy donors. Sequenced by immunoSEQ multiplex PCR; TCRdb stores in-frame clones only, minus some. The sample contains approximately 150,000 clones, roughly nine tenths of which appear only once. The sequenced sample consisted of PBMCs. Source of these receptors: a woman in her late teens or twenties in good health and CMV-seropositive.

The gene calls are TRBV7-2 and TRBJ2-3; 7 positions match TRBD1. Trimming cost V 3 bases and J 5 bases; bases outside gene matches: 8. The CDR3 spans 15 residues. Looked up from germline, CDR1 is SGHTA and CDR2 is FQGNSA. In DNA, the CDR3 is TGTGCCAGCAGCTTGTACGGGACAGACCTAGATACGCAGTATTTT. It yields the protein CASSLYGTDLDTQYF.

This clone was counted a single time. The rearrangement uses TRBV7-9 and TRBJ1-4, with TRBD1 matching 8 bases. V was pared by 5 bases and J by 4 bases, with 3 bases of the junction left unmatched. The CDR3 has 14 amino acids. Germline V gene lookup returns CDR1 SEHNR and CDR2 FQNEAQ (reference sequence). CDR3 nucleotides: TGTGCCAGCAGCGGGACAGGCTTTAATGAAAAACTGTTTTTT. Its translation: CASSGTGFNEKLFF.

The V call is TRBV7-9, the J call TRBJ1-2; D call uncertain. Trimming took 0 bases from V and 6 from J, leaving 14 bases between them. Germline lookup yields CDR1 SEHNR and CDR2 FQNEAQ (reference sequence). The CDR3 is 15 amino acids. CDR3 loop: CASSLARGSLDGYTF. The CDR3, as DNA: TGTGCCAGCAGCTTAGCGCGCGGGAGTTTAGATGGCTACACCTTC.

The gene calls are TRBV4-1 and TRBJ1-2, with unresolved D. This CDR3 has 15 amino acids. The V end lost 0 bases, the J end lost 2 bases, and 10 bases lay between the germline ends. CDR1 is MGHRA and CDR2 is YSYEKL in the germline V gene. The CDR3 DNA follows: TGCGCCAGCAGCCAAGAGAGGCACTTCAACTATGGCTACACCTTC. Encoded protein: CASSQERHFNYGYTF.

The chain joins TRBV19 to TRBJ2-2; possibly TRBD1 for D (5 bases). This CDR3 has 14 residues. Germline V lookup: CDR1 LNHDA, CDR2 SQIVND (reference sequence). With 6 bases removed from V and 3 bases from J, the gap between germline ends came to 11 bases. The CDR3 is CASRAGSHTGELFF. CDR3 bases: TGTGCCAGTAGAGCAGGGTCGCACACCGGGGAGCTGTTTTTT.

J is TRBJ2-7 and V is TRBV6-5; 11 bases fit TRBD1. Germline values: CDR1 MNHEY, CDR2 SVGAGI. CDR3 size: 13 residues. After removal of 4 bases from V and 6 bases from J, the junction contained 2 bases not matched to a gene. CDR3 DNA sequence: TGTGCCAGCAGTTGGGGACAGGGGGGCGAGCAGTACTTC. It encodes CASSWGQGGEQYF.

The chain joins TRBV19 to TRBJ2-5; 8 nucleotides agree with TRBD2. Germline V gene data show CDR1 as LNHDA and CDR2 as SQIVND (reference sequence). The J segment lost 10 bases and the V segment lost 3 bases, leaving 7 bases of the junction unmatched. This CDR3 has 13 amino acids. The CDR3 here is CASSIGSGDGQYF. The CDR3 bases are TGTGCCAGTAGTATCGGTAGCGGGGATGGCCAGTACTTC.

This chain connects TRBV9 to TRBJ2-3, with D possibly matching TRBD1 (5 bases). Germline V lookup: CDR1 SGDLS, CDR2 YYNGEE. This CDR3 has 14 amino acids. Trimming took off 0 bases at V and 5 bases at J, with 10 bases between the two ends. CDR3 in DNA: TGTGCCAGCAGCGTAGTATCAGGGATAGATACGCAGTATTTT. Protein sequence: CASSVVSGIDTQYF.

The chain has TRBV29-1 and TRBJ1-2; D gene unclear. Trimming cost V 1 base and J 7 bases, with 7 bases left between them. Germline lookup yields CDR1 SQVTM and CDR2 ANQGSEA. The CDR3 covers 11 residues. The CDR3 is CSVEGVTGYTF. The DNA of the CDR3 is TGCAGCGTTGAAGGCGTTACTGGCTACACCTTC.

This sequence joins TRBV19 and TRBJ1-1; D possibly corresponds to TRBD1 (5 bases). Germline-derived CDR1 and CDR2 are LNHDA and SQIVND (reference sequence). V was cut by 8 bases and J by 4 bases, with 8 bases left in between. The CDR3 spans 11 residues. As DNA, the CDR3 is TGTGCCAGTCGAAGGGGCACTGAAGCTTTCTTT. Its protein product is CASRRGTEAFF.

The genes are TRBV7-6 and TRBJ2-1; 7 bases agree with TRBD2. The CDR3 is made up of 15 amino acids. The V segment lost 0 bases and the J segment 5 bases; nucleotides outside the gene matches: 4. The germline CDR1 and CDR2 sequences are SGHVS and FNYEAQ. The CDR3 loop reads CASSLAGGPDNEQFF. The CDR3 bases are TGTGCCAGCAGCTTAGCGGGAGGGCCCGACAATGAGCAGTTCTTC.

The chain carries TRBV6-6 and TRBJ1-5; weak D call: TRBD1 (6 bases). The CDR3 runs to 15 residues. Germline CDR1 is MNHNY and CDR2 is SVGAGI (reference sequence). V was cut by 2 bases and J by 1 base, with 9 bases left in between. CDR3 sequence: CASSYGRGSNQPQHF. Written as DNA, the CDR3 is TGTGCCAGCAGTTACGGCAGGGGAAGCAATCAGCCCCAGCATTTT.

The chain has TRBV19 and TRBJ1-2; 7 nucleotides match TRBD1. CDR3 length: 14 residues. V lost 7 bases and J lost 1; bases outside the gene matches: 6. The germline V gene encodes CDR1 LNHDA and CDR2 SQIVND (reference sequence). The CDR3 DNA reads as TGTGCCAGTACCCGGGACAGCCTTAACTATGGCTACACCTTC. It encodes CASTRDSLNYGYTF.

This chain connects TRBV5-4 to TRBJ1-1, with a possible D match to TRBD1 (5 bases). This CDR3 is 18 amino acids long. V was pared by 5 bases and J by 2 bases, with 25 bases between. Per the germline V gene, CDR1 is SGHNT and CDR2 is YYREEE (reference sequence). For the CDR3, the DNA is TGTGCCAGCAGTCCGGCGGGGTTGGGGGGTACGATAAACACTGAAGCTTTCTTT. Translated, it gives CASSPAGLGGTINTEAFF.

The chain joins TRBV7-8 to TRBJ1-1; D unclear. This CDR3 is 14 amino acids long. Germline V gene data show CDR1 as SGHVS and CDR2 as FQNEAQ. Deletions cut 8 bases from V and 2 bases from J, with 15 bases between. As DNA, the CDR3 is TGTGCCAGCGCCGTGCGTCGGTTTAACACTGAAGCTTTCTTT. It codes for CASAVRRFNTEAFF.

The chain employs TRBV10-3 and TRBJ2-3; 11 nucleotides agree with TRBD2. This CDR3 contains 16 residues. Germline values: CDR1 ENHRY, CDR2 SYGVKD. The V segment lost 2 bases and the J segment 1 base; nucleotides outside the gene matches: 2. CDR3 amino acids: CAISEALAGGTDTQYF. The CDR3 nucleotides are TGTGCCATCAGTGAGGCACTAGCGGGGGGCACAGATACGCAGTATTTT.

This chain uses TRBV29-1 with TRBJ2-5; D remains ambiguous. CDR1 and CDR2 from the germline V gene are SQVTM and ANQGSEA. The CDR3 extends over 14 amino acids. V was cut by 2 bases and J by 2 bases, with 12 bases left in between. CDR3 loop: CSVEKSLKQETQYF. The CDR3 DNA is TGCAGCGTTGAAAAATCCCTAAAACAAGAGACCCAGTACTTC.

The chain is built from TRBV21-1 and TRBJ1-2; TRBD1 is the table's D call, not checked against the DNA. TRBV21-1 is a pseudogene segment. The CDR3 has 15 amino acids. The CDR3 nucleotides are TGTGCCAGCAGCAAAGCGTCAGGCCATCGCTATGGCTACACCTTC. Translating gives CASSKASGHRYGYTF.

The chain employs TRBV6-4 and TRBJ1-2; D is possibly TRBD1 (5 bases). The CDR3 runs to 13 residues. The V end was cut by 2 bases, the J end by 8 bases, with 12 bases between. The germline gives CDR1 MRHNA, CDR2 SNTAGT. The CDR3 protein is CASSDAGLRGYTF. In DNA form, the CDR3 reads TGTGCCAGCAGTGACGCAGGGCTACGAGGCTACACCTTC.

The chain recombines TRBV5-1 with TRBJ2-4, with D tentatively TRBD2 (6 bases). CDR1 and CDR2 (germline): SGHRS, YFSETQ. The ends were cut back, 3 bases at V and 1 base at J, with 20 bases in the middle. The CDR3 totals 18 residues. The CDR3 here is CASSSGVGAGRAKNIQYF. For the CDR3, the DNA is TGCGCCAGCAGCTCAGGCGTCGGGGCAGGGAGGGCCAAAAACATTCAGTACTTC.

V gene TRBV19 combines with J gene TRBJ2-7, with D possibly being TRBD2 (5 bases). This CDR3 spans 17 amino acids. Trimming cost V 3 bases and J 2 bases, with 20 bases left between them. The germline CDR1 and CDR2 sequences are LNHDA and SQIVND (reference sequence). CDR3 in amino acids: CASSIVPGSGPTYEQYF. The CDR3 bases are TGTGCCAGTAGTATTGTTCCGGGAAGTGGGCCCACCTACGAGCAGTACTTC.

V is TRBV21-1 and J is TRBJ1-2; TRBD1 reflects the table's D call only, with no check against the DNA. TRBV21-1 is labeled a pseudogene. The CDR3 sequence is 15 residues long. The CDR3 loop reads CASSIPGQPAYGYTF. The DNA of the CDR3 is TGTGCCAGCAGCATTCCTGGACAGCCTGCCTATGGCTACACCTTC.

V is TRBV19 and J is TRBJ1-2; D possibly corresponds to TRBD1 (5 bases). Germline V CDR1 and CDR2: LNHDA, SQIVND (reference sequence). This CDR3 spans 15 amino acids. V lost 0 bases and J lost 3, with 11 bases in between. CDR3 in DNA: TGTGCCAGTAGTATAGACAGGGATCTTTACTATGGCTACACCTTC. It encodes CASSIDRDLYYGYTF.

The genes are TRBV7-8 and TRBJ2-3; 9 bases are shared with TRBD2. The CDR3 consists of 17 residues. The V and J ends lost 1 base and 2 bases, in that order; junction bases with no gene match: 7. The V gene's germline CDR1 is SGHVS and CDR2 FQNEAQ. The CDR3 here is CASSLESAGGFTDTQYF. In nucleotides, the CDR3 is TGTGCCAGCAGCTTAGAGTCAGCGGGAGGTTTCACAGATACGCAGTATTTT.